This T cell receptor beta chain was found in a study of T cells of healthy individuals. A single record per CDR3 protein comes from TCRdb applying MiXCR to the 5' RACE reads. The table lists about 96,000 distinct CDR3 sequences, approximately 15% of them singletons. This clonotype was seen at least ten times. This sequence originates from a human donor in good health.

The CDR3 sequence: CSALTGETYEQYF. As DNA, the CDR3 is TGCAGTGCTCTCACAGGGGAAACCTACGAGCAGTACTTC. This chain connects TRBV20-1 to TRBJ2-7, with 7 nucleotides matching TRBD1. CDR1 DFQATT and CDR2 SNEGSKA come from the germline V gene (reference sequence). The V and J ends lost 5 bases and 2 bases, in that order; junction bases with no gene match: 6. The CDR3 covers 13 residues.